This T cell receptor beta chain came from a study of T cell changes during pregnancy in multiple sclerosis (dated by TCRdb to the late 2010s). About the investigation overall: The study looked at changes in the T cell repertoire across pregnancy in women with multiple sclerosis.

The CDR3 goes from the cysteine to the phenylalanine over 16 residues. Only the CDR3 DNA stays, 48 bases, in frame from base 1. The library was made by the immunoSEQ multiplex PCR assay. TCRdb holds this immuneACCESS table with in-frame rearrangements only. Some clones are missing; in checked studies, unresolved V genes explain under half, and the rest has no known cause. This sample lists 85,000 to 120,000 clones; around 90% were detected once. The ten top clones hold 1.5% to 2% of the sample. About this clone itself: The antigen it binds to is not known. No base qualities exist here, and no much larger clone lies one base off it.

The specimen comprised peripheral blood, sampled before pregnancy. In this chain, TRBV12-2 is recombined with TRBJ1-1; TRBD1 is taken as the D call from the table, unchecked against the DNA. TRBV12-2 constitutes a pseudogene. The sequence was obtained from a female donor with multiple sclerosis, enrolled in a pregnancy study. The CDR3 has the sequence CASRPRQGVEDTEAFF. The DNA sequence is given as TGTGCAAGTCGCCCTAGACAGGGAGTGGAGGACACTGAAGCTTTCTTT.